These T cell receptor beta chains were read from a single sample in a study. TCRdb recomputed calls from the 5' RACE reads with MiXCR, one row per CDR3 protein. The sample yields tens of thousands of distinct CDR3 sequences, about a sixth seen once. Specimen: naive CD4+ T cells sorted from blood. All receptors derive from a female donor with breast cancer. Both conserved end residues are trimmed from each CDR3.

TRBV5-1	TRBJ2-7	ASSLDGIGEQY
TRBV5-1	TRBJ2-3	ATKEGGGTDTQY
TRBV2	TRBJ1-3	AGSELRGSGNTIY
TRBV20-1	TRBJ1-1	SASVNPGLRAEAF
TRBV5-1	TRBJ2-7	ASSLEGGVPYEQY
TRBV27	TRBJ1-2	ASSFVTGQGASYT
TRBV20-1	TRBJ1-2	SAQSPSSYGYT
TRBV30	TRBJ2-1	AWSRIRAVARSSYNEQF
TRBV10-3	TRBJ2-1	AISEQGQYNEQF
TRBV28	TRBJ1-2	ASIRGDSNYGYT
TRBV7-2	TRBJ2-7	ASSLDRGAGEQY
TRBV28	TRBJ2-1	ASTTGGYGEQF
TRBV12-3/TRBV12-4	TRBJ1-5	ASSLQTSSQPQH
TRBV20-1	TRBJ2-5	SAPRPPTQETQY
TRBV24-1	TRBJ2-1	ATSDPSVSGSYYNEQF
TRBV5-5	TRBJ2-3	ASSLAVAGASDTRY
TRBV5-6	TRBJ1-2	ASSLYRSPGGYT
TRBV5-1	TRBJ1-2	ASSLLTADYGYT
TRBV5-3	TRBJ1-2	ARSLEWTVPNYGYT
TRBV6-5	TRBJ2-1	ASSYISTDRGLYNEQF
TRBV14	TRBJ2-5	ASSQVRGTSGETQY
TRBV3-1	TRBJ2-1	ASSHLSGWDNEQF
TRBV5-1	TRBJ1-2	ASSFDQDSYGYT
TRBV7-9	TRBJ1-2	ASSQQGVYGYT
TRBV7-8	TRBJ1-6	ASSLGGGYNSPLH
TRBV5-1	TRBJ2-1	ASGDSGDPGNEQF